This TCR beta chain emerged from a study of T cell responses to AZD1222 COVID-19 vaccine. General study results and limits: The donor cohort was predominantly white British with a female majority, and clonal diversity may have been underestimated.

V gave up 2 bases and J gave up 7 bases, with 24 bases separating them. From germline, CDR1 is MNHEY and CDR2 SVGEGT. This CDR3 region has 18 residues. Produced via immunoSEQ multiplex PCR; TCRdb's table is partial and in-frame only. The sample holds some 150,000 clones, 90% to 95% seen once. About this clone: Its antigen remains unknown.

The clonotype comes from an adult in good health. Sample: peripheral blood, taken on day 0 of MenACWY control vaccination. This sequence joins TRBV6-2 or TRBV6-3 and TRBJ1-5, with a weak D call TRBD1 (6 bases). DNA for the CDR3: TGTGCCAGCAGTTACGACCCCGTACGGGGGCGACTCGGACAGCCCCAGCATTTT. This codes for CASSYDPVRGRLGQPQHF.